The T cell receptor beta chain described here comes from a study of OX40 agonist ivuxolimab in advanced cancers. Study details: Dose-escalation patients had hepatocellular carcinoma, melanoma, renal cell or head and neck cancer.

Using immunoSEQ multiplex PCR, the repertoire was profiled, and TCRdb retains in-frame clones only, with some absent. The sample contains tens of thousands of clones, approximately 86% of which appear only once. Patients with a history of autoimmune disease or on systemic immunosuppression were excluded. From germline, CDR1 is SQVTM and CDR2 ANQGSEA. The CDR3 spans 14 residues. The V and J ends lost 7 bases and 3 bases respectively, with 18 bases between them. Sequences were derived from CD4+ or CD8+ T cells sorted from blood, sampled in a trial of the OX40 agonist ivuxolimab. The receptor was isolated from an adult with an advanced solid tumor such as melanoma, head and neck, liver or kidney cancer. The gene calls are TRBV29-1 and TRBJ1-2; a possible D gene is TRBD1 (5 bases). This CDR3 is CSAQSPREDYGYTF. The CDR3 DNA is TGCAGCGCCCAATCCCCCAGGGAGGACTATGGCTACACCTTC. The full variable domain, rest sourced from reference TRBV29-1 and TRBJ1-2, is SAVISQKPSRDICQRGTSLTIQCQVDSQVTMMFWYRQQPGQSLTLIATANQGSEATYESGFVIDKFPISRPNLTFSTLTVSNMSPEDSSIYLCSAQSPREDYGYTFGSGTRLTVV.